Below, one T cell receptor (beta chain) is given with its context. This clonotype has just a few counts. Its antigen has not been determined. No quality values exist for individual bases; no much larger clone is one base distant. Reads for this sample came from an Illumina HiSeq 1500. In TCRdb, the public reads were trimmed at Q25 with fastp and aligned with MiXCR, with productive beta chains retained. One record per CDR3 amino acid sequence lists the most common genes and DNA. The sample records around 300,000 distinct CDR3 sequences, over 20% of which are singletons. The leading ten clones occupy more than 11% of the sample. This entry comes from a study of T cell repertoires in cytomegalovirus infection (dated by TCRdb to 2018 to 2020). A note on the overall study: Because public TCR beta signatures pointed to carriage of CMV infection together with the matching HLA type, the HLA type of each donor mattered for the analysis.

V has 8 bases trimmed and J has 5 bases trimmed; junction bases matching no gene number 10. The CDR3 sequence holds 14 residues, the cysteine and phenylalanine included. The sequence is cut down to CDR3 DNA, 42 bases in frame from base 1. The study at large found these results: In both this cohort and an independent roughly 350-donor cohort, the cumulative frequency of public TCR beta family members distinguished carriers of CMV infection plus the relevant HLA type. The ex vivo response was dominated by HLA-C-restricted CMV-specific TCR beta clonotypes, which also provided the single most frequent clonotype in two of eight donors.

This clonotype was obtained from a human donor in good health (CMV status not recorded). Some clones in this sample may be carry-over from other donors' samples. The sequence joins TRBV5-3 to TRBJ1-1; TRBD1 matches 9 bases in the middle. TRBV5-3 has ORF status, its function being uncertain. Sequencing was performed on PBMCs. The CDR3 reads CASSRTGVGTEAFF. The DNA sequence reads TGTGCCAGCAGCCGGACAGGGGTGGGAACTGAAGCTTTCTTT.